The 22 T cell receptor beta chains below were found in one sample sequenced in a study of cytomegalovirus exposure and HLA in healthy donors. 60 Vbeta and 13 Jbeta primers were used in PCR. TCRdb's copy holds only in-frame clones and misses some; the assay was immunoSEQ multiplex PCR. The table records under 200,000 clones, 60% to 75% of them present only once. Sequenced sample: PBMCs. The source is a woman aged 50 to 60 in good health and CMV-seropositive.

The chain carries TRBV5-1 and TRBJ2-5; perhaps TRBD2 as D (5 bases). Germline CDR1 reads SGHRS; CDR2 reads YFSETQ. The CDR3 consists of 13 residues. With 4 bases removed from V and 2 bases from J, the gap between germline ends came to 9 bases. The CDR3: CASSEAAQETQYF. The CDR3 DNA is TGCGCCAGCAGCGAAGCGGCACAAGAGACCCAGTACTTC.

The chain links TRBV5-6 to TRBJ1-6, with D hard to call. From germline, CDR1 is SGHDT and CDR2 YYEEEE. The CDR3 is 14 residues long. Between the trimmed V and J ends, which lost 4 bases and 13 bases, there was a span of 18 bases. CDR3: CASSVDVPGHPLHF. The CDR3 DNA reads as TGTGCCAGCAGCGTGGACGTCCCCGGTCATCCCCTCCACTTT.

Written as DNA, the CDR3 is TGCGCCAGCAGCTTTGGACTAGCGGGGGGACGGGAGACCCAGTACTTC. Its translation: CASSFGLAGGRETQYF. The V call is TRBV5-1, the J call TRBJ2-5, with 14 positions matching TRBD2. This CDR3 contains 16 residues. Germline V gene sequence: CDR1 SGHRS, CDR2 YFSETQ. Trimming at V came to 2 bases and at J to 5 bases, leaving 5 bases not matched to a gene.

This chain joins TRBV15 and TRBJ2-5; 13 positions agree with TRBD2. CDR3 length: 16 amino acids. Germline loops: CDR1 LNHNV, CDR2 YYDKDF (reference sequence). V shed 3 bases and J 5 bases; nucleotides not matched to a gene: 6. The CDR3 reads CATSRGTSGVGETQYF. CDR3 DNA sequence: TGTGCCACCAGCAGGGGGACTAGCGGGGTTGGTGAGACCCAGTACTTC.

This clone has a handful of counts. This CDR3 reads CASSTVTGSWDGYTF. CDR3 sequence (DNA): TGTGCCAGCTCCACCGTTACAGGGAGTTGGGATGGCTACACCTTC. The chain is built from TRBV30 and TRBJ1-2; maybe TRBD1 (6 bases). V shed 8 bases and J shed 6 bases, with 25 bases lying between them. Per the germline V gene, CDR1 is GTSNPN and CDR2 is SVGIG (reference sequence). The CDR3 covers 15 residues.

The gene calls are TRBV5-1 and TRBJ2-4; D not certain. CDR3 length: 14 amino acids. V lost 3 bases and J lost 0, with 7 bases in between. In germline, CDR1 is SGHRS, CDR2 YFSETQ. The CDR3 loop reads CASSSSVAKNIQYF. CDR3 bases: TGCGCCAGCAGCTCGTCAGTAGCCAAAAACATTCAGTACTTC.

J is TRBJ2-7 and V is TRBV6-1, with D possibly matching TRBD2 (6 bases). Germline assignment: CDR1 MNHNS and CDR2 SASEGT. V was clipped by 6 bases and J by 7 bases, with 13 bases between them. The CDR3 is made up of 12 amino acids. CDR3 nucleotide sequence: TGTGCCAGCAGGGAGGGTTCCTGGGAGCAGTACTTC. Its translation: CASREGSWEQYF.

This clone was observed a handful of times. CDR3 nucleotide sequence: TGTGCCAGCAGCACGGGACAGGGAAACACCGGGGAGCTGTTTTTT. It specifies CASSTGQGNTGELFF. The chain joins TRBV7-9 to TRBJ2-2; 9 bases line up with TRBD1. The germline V gene has CDR1 SEHNR and CDR2 FQNEAQ (reference sequence). V lost 5 bases, J lost 2 bases, and 3 bases stayed unmatched. CDR3 length equals 15 residues.

The CDR3, as DNA: TGTGCCAGCAGCACAGGACCGGGACAGGGGAACACTGAAGCTTTCTTT. Amino acids: CASSTGPGQGNTEAFF. The rearrangement joins TRBV13 to TRBJ1-1, with 9 bases aligning to TRBD1. The V segment lost 5 bases and the J segment 1 base; nucleotides outside the gene matches: 8. The length of the CDR3 is 16 residues. Germline V gene lookup returns CDR1 PRHDT and CDR2 FYEKMQ (reference sequence). Full variable domain (rest looked up from reference TRBV13 and TRBJ1-1): AAGVIQSPRHLIKEKRETATLKCYPIPRHDTVYWYQQGPGQDPQFLISFYEKMQSDKGSIPDRFSAQQFSDYHSELNMSSLELGDSALYFCASSTGPGQGNTEAFFGQGTRLTVV.

The genes are TRBV2 and TRBJ1-1; TRBD1 agrees at 8 bases. After removal of 5 bases from V and 5 bases from J, the junction contained 7 bases not matched to a gene. The CDR3 contains 14 residues. The germline CDR1 and CDR2 sequences are SNHLY and FYNNEI. The CDR3 sequence: CASSRTGRWTEAFF. The CDR3 DNA reads TGTGCCAGCAGTCGGACAGGGAGGTGGACTGAAGCTTTCTTT.

The rearrangement links TRBV7-9 to TRBJ1-4, with D unresolved. V was shortened by 1 base and J by 8 bases, with 5 bases between the two germline ends. Germline values: CDR1 SEHNR, CDR2 FQNEAQ (reference sequence). There are 12 residues in the CDR3. The DNA for the CDR3 is TGTGCCAGCAGCTTAGGCCGGGAAAAACTGTTTTTT. Protein sequence: CASSLGREKLFF.

The J gene is TRBJ2-1, the V gene TRBV19; 10 bases align to TRBD1. This CDR3 comprises 19 residues. The germline CDR1 and CDR2 sequences are LNHDA and SQIVND (reference sequence). The junction had 11 bases not matched to a gene; V was cut back by 0 bases and J by 3 bases. In nucleotides, the CDR3 is TGTGCCAGTAGTATAGATCTAGCGGACGGGGACAGGGGCTACAATGAGCAGTTCTTC. Protein sequence: CASSIDLADGDRGYNEQFF.

This clone came up a few times. V gene TRBV19 combines with J gene TRBJ1-4; D unresolved. The length of the CDR3 is 13 residues. Trimming removed 2 bases at V and 3 bases at J, with 4 bases between. The germline gives CDR1 LNHDA, CDR2 SQIVND (reference sequence). CDR3 region: CASSITANEKLFF. CDR3 sequence (DNA): TGTGCCAGTAGTATAACGGCTAATGAAAAACTGTTTTTT.

DNA for the CDR3: TGTGCCAGCAGCCAAGATAAGGACAGGGTTCTCCAGCCCCAGCATTTT. Encoded protein: CASSQDKDRVLQPQHF. The chain uses TRBV4-2 and TRBJ1-5; 8 positions agree with TRBD1. Germline-derived CDR1 and CDR2 are LGHNA and YNFKEQ. V was pared by 0 bases and J by 7 bases, with 8 bases of the junction left unmatched. This CDR3 has 16 residues.

This chain links TRBV5-1 with TRBJ1-1; D possibly corresponds to TRBD1 (5 bases). Trimming took 4 bases from V and 3 from J, leaving 16 bases between them. CDR1 and CDR2 from the germline V gene are SGHRS and YFSETQ. The CDR3 has 15 amino acids. CDR3 coding DNA: TGCGCCAGCAGCCATACACTTAGGGGTGACACTGAAGCTTTCTTT. Translated: CASSHTLRGDTEAFF.

This clone was counted a few times. CDR3 loop: CASSLIRTSFGGELFF. CDR3 in DNA: TGTGCCAGCAGCTTAATCCGGACTAGCTTTGGCGGGGAGCTGTTTTTT. The V and J genes are TRBV7-3 and TRBJ2-2; 8 positions agree with TRBD2. V was pared by 1 base and J by 7 bases, with 8 bases of the junction left unmatched. This CDR3 is built from 16 residues. Germline CDR1 reads SGHTA; CDR2 reads FQGTGA. The variable domain in full, completed from reference TRBV7-3 and TRBJ2-2, reads GAGVSQTPSNKVTEKGKYVELRCDPISGHTALYWYRQSLGQGPEFLIYFQGTGAADDSGLPNDRFFAVRPEGSVSTLKIQRTERGDSAVYLCASSLIRTSFGGELFFGEGSRLTVL.

Comments on this clone: The sample holds other DNA sequences that translate to the same CDR3. The chain couples TRBV9 to TRBJ1-1, with D possibly TRBD1 on 5 matching bases. This CDR3 is 13 amino acids long. The germline V gene has CDR1 SGDLS and CDR2 YYNGEE. V was pared by 4 bases and J by 1 base, with 8 bases between. CDR3 coding DNA: TGTGCCAGCAGCCTTACAGGGAACACTGAAGCTTTCTTT. Its translation: CASSLTGNTEAFF.

V gene TRBV2 combines with J gene TRBJ1-1; 7 bases are shared with TRBD1. Germline loops: CDR1 SNHLY, CDR2 FYNNEI. Losses at the gene ends were 8 bases for V and 2 bases for J; bases not matched to a gene: 5. CDR3 size: 13 residues. The CDR3 sequence: CASGRDSNTEAFF. The CDR3 nucleotides read TGTGCCAGCGGCCGGGACAGTAACACTGAAGCTTTCTTT.

The rearrangement uses TRBV9 and TRBJ1-1; 7 positions match TRBD1. V shed 4 bases and J 1 base; nucleotides not matched to a gene: 4. The CDR3 runs to 14 residues. CDR1 is SGDLS and CDR2 is YYNGEE in the germline V gene. CDR3 in DNA: TGTGCCAGCAGCACTCAGGGGGGGAACACTGAAGCTTTCTTT. Translation gives CASSTQGGNTEAFF.

The chain has TRBV4-1 and TRBJ1-5; TRBD1 aligns across 10 bases. The CDR3 consists of 16 residues. CDR1 is MGHRA and CDR2 is YSYEKL in the germline V gene. V gave up 3 bases and J gave up 7 bases; unmatched junction bases: 9. In DNA form, the CDR3 reads TGCGCCAGCAGCCACAGGGGACAGGGGTTCGAGCAGCCCCAGCATTTT. Protein sequence: CASSHRGQGFEQPQHF.

This clone came up a few times. CDR3 loop: CAISDWTEPYEQYF. The CDR3 coding sequence is TGTGCCATCAGTGACTGGACAGAACCCTACGAGCAGTACTTC. V and J are TRBV10-3 and TRBJ2-7, with D tentatively TRBD1 (6 bases). Per the germline V gene, CDR1 is ENHRY and CDR2 is SYGVKD. CDR3 size: 14 residues. The V gene lost 3 bases and the J gene lost 2 bases, with 11 bases spanning the gap.

The J gene is TRBJ1-2, the V gene TRBV5-1; possible D gene TRBD1, 5 bases. The CDR3 extends over 14 amino acids. Germline V gene sequence: CDR1 SGHRS, CDR2 YFSETQ. The ends were cut back, 4 bases at V and 11 bases at J, with 21 bases in the middle. In DNA, the CDR3 is TGCGCCAGCAGCCCCAGCGGGGGGACGGGGGAGTACACCTTC. This sequence encodes CASSPSGGTGEYTF.